Listed below are T cell receptor beta chains from one sample, sequenced in a study of blood T cell repertoires in COVID-19. Libraries were prepared by immunoSEQ multiplex PCR; TCRdb keeps only in-frame clonotypes and omits some of them. The sample has approximately 300,000 clones, around 90% seen once. Material: peripheral blood. Every receptor here comes from a woman in her fifties or sixties who had recovered from COVID-19. Each CDR3 is given with its conserved first and last residue. A D gene is named only where the DNA matches it firmly.

CDR3 length: 12; V gene: TRBV12-3/TRBV12-4; D gene: NA; CDR3 protein: CASNSQGTEAFF
CDR3 length: 18; V gene: TRBV28; D gene: TRBD1; CDR3 protein: CASSSLRDRGYSGNTIYF
CDR3 length: 12; V gene: TRBV24-1; D gene: NA; CDR3 protein: CATSDFVETQYF
CDR3 length: 13; V gene: TRBV7-2; D gene: NA; CDR3 protein: CASSFSVNTEAFF
CDR3 length: 16; V gene: TRBV11-3; D gene: TRBD2; CDR3 protein: CASSLFLAGVYNEQFF
CDR3 length: 16; V gene: TRBV19; D gene: NA; CDR3 protein: CASSISVFYSNQPQHF
CDR3 length: 13; V gene: TRBV18; D gene: NA; CDR3 protein: CASSPGPGNTIYF
CDR3 length: 16; V gene: TRBV3-1/TRBV3-2; D gene: NA; CDR3 protein: CASSHLARAATGELFF
CDR3 length: 14; V gene: TRBV5-8; D gene: TRBD1; CDR3 protein: CASSHRGSNDEQYF
CDR3 length: 14; V gene: TRBV19; D gene: TRBD1; CDR3 protein: CAATPGTENTEAFF
CDR3 length: 14; V gene: TRBV5-6; D gene: TRBD2; CDR3 protein: CASSSGPLAGSQFF
CDR3 length: 14; V gene: TRBV30; D gene: TRBD1; CDR3 protein: CAWSRGAGNSPLHF
CDR3 length: 11; V gene: TRBV7-3; D gene: NA; CDR3 protein: CPTEYQETQYF
CDR3 length: 17; V gene: TRBV4-1; D gene: NA; CDR3 protein: CASSHLAVQGEFYGYTF
CDR3 length: 15; V gene: TRBV27; D gene: TRBD2; CDR3 protein: CASRPGLAGSGEQFF
CDR3 length: 16; V gene: TRBV27; D gene: TRBD2; CDR3 protein: CASRERAGGPSYEQYF
CDR3 length: 15; V gene: TRBV7-9; D gene: NA; CDR3 protein: CASSFSGSSTDTQYF
CDR3 length: 14; V gene: TRBV30; D gene: TRBD1; CDR3 protein: CAWSPDRGSAEAFF
CDR3 length: 12; V gene: TRBV7-8; D gene: NA; CDR3 protein: CASSQVAYEQYF
CDR3 length: 14; V gene: TRBV5-1; D gene: TRBD2; CDR3 protein: CASSRLAPTGELFF
CDR3 length: 14; V gene: TRBV5-4; D gene: TRBD2; CDR3 protein: CASSSGLAEETQYF
CDR3 length: 15; V gene: TRBV7-2; D gene: NA; CDR3 protein: CASSPPNRENTEAFF
CDR3 length: 16; V gene: TRBV3-1/TRBV3-2; D gene: TRBD1; CDR3 protein: CASSQDFPGDRGGYTF
CDR3 length: 13; V gene: TRBV4-2; D gene: TRBD1; CDR3 protein: CASSRDRTYEQYF
CDR3 length: 15; V gene: TRBV18; D gene: TRBD1; CDR3 protein: CASSPGQAYSYEQYF
CDR3 length: 12; V gene: TRBV5-1; D gene: NA; CDR3 protein: CASSSGSDTQYF
CDR3 length: 16; V gene: TRBV9; D gene: TRBD1; CDR3 protein: CASSVDPRDRPYEQYF
CDR3 length: 15; V gene: TRBV19; D gene: NA; CDR3 protein: CASSIDLQASYEQYF
CDR3 length: 13; V gene: TRBV5-5; D gene: NA; CDR3 protein: CASSRESTDTQYF
CDR3 length: 14; V gene: TRBV28; D gene: TRBD1; CDR3 protein: CATTRQGAGDTQYF
CDR3 length: 11; V gene: TRBV29-1; D gene: TRBD1; CDR3 protein: CIATGEEGYTF
CDR3 length: 14; V gene: TRBV5-1; D gene: TRBD1; CDR3 protein: CASSEGQGGETQYF
CDR3 length: 14; V gene: TRBV9; D gene: NA; CDR3 protein: CASSVGRPGNTIYF
CDR3 length: 15; V gene: TRBV2; D gene: NA; CDR3 protein: CARTKEATGDTEAFF
CDR3 length: 16; V gene: TRBV27; D gene: TRBD1; CDR3 protein: CASSPGQGAGRNEQYF
CDR3 length: 11; V gene: TRBV6-5; D gene: NA; CDR3 protein: CASGGRDGYTF
CDR3 length: 15; V gene: TRBV4-3; D gene: NA; CDR3 protein: CASSQDRGYNSPLHF
CDR3 length: 13; V gene: TRBV7-3; D gene: TRBD1; CDR3 protein: CASSLGQGGEQYF
CDR3 length: 13; V gene: TRBV12-3/TRBV12-4; D gene: TRBD1; CDR3 protein: CASSLRQGDGYTF
CDR3 length: 14; V gene: TRBV7-8; D gene: TRBD2; CDR3 protein: CASSEGLAAYEQYF
CDR3 length: 15; V gene: TRBV7-9; D gene: NA; CDR3 protein: CASSLVIAQTGELFF
CDR3 length: 11; V gene: TRBV29-1; D gene: TRBD1; CDR3 protein: CTTGGANEAFF